Described below is a single T cell receptor beta chain sequence and its context. Libraries were prepared by immunoSEQ multiplex PCR; TCRdb keeps only in-frame clonotypes and omits some of them. The repertoire includes about 17,000 clones, about 85% of them detected once, and 10% sits in the top ten. This sample was taken from a study of somatic mutations in cytotoxic T cells in rheumatoid arthritis. Study-level background: Patients had around 30 ml EDTA blood drawn right after diagnosis, before any treatment. Flow sorting yielded some V beta antibody-stained T-cell populations at nearly 100% purity, among them V beta1+ cells sequenced for TCRB.

Per germline, CDR1 SGDLS and CDR2 YYNGEE. The CDR3 runs 18 residues. Trimming shortened V by 0 bases and J by 0 bases, and 13 bases separated the two germline ends. The sequence was obtained from an adult with rheumatoid arthritis. The chain couples TRBV9 to TRBJ2-6, with D perhaps TRBD1 or TRBD2 (5 bases each). The sequenced sample was CD8+ T cells sorted from blood. The CDR3 nucleotides are TGTGCCAGCAGCGTAGTCACGGGACGGAGCTCTGGGGCCAACGTCCTGACTTTC. It yields the protein CASSVVTGRSSGANVLTF. The full variable domain, its missing parts supplied by reference TRBV9 and TRBJ2-6, is DSGVTQTPKHLITATGQRVTLRCSPRSGDLSVYWYQQSLDQGLQFLIQYYNGEERAKGNILERFSAQQFPDLHSELNLSSLELGDSALYFCASSVVTGRSSGANVLTFGAGSRLTVL.